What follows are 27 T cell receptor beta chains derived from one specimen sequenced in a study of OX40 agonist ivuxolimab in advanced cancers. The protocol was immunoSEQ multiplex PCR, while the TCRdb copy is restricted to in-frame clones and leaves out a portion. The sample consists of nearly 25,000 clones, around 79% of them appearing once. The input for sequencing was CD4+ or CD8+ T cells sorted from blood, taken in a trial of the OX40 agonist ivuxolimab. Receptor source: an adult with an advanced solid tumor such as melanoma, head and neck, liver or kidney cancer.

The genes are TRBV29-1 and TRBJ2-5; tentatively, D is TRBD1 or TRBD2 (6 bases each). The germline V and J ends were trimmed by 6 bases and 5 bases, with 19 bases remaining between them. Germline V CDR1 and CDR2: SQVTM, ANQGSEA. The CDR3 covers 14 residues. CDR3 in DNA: TGCAGCGTCGGAGGGTCAGGGGCGGGGGAGACCCAGTACTTC. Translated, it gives CSVGGSGAGETQYF. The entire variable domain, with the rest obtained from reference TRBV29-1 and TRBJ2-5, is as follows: SAVISQKPSRDICQRGTSLTIQCQVDSQVTMMFWYRQQPGQSLTLIATANQGSEATYESGFVIDKFPISRPNLTFSTLTVSNMSPEDSSIYLCSVGGSGAGETQYFGPGTRLLVL.

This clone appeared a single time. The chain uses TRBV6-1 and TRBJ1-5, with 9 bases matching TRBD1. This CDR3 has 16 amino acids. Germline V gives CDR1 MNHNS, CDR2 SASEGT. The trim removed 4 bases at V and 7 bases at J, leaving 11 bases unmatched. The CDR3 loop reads CASSAPGQGYGQPQHF. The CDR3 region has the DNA TGTGCCAGCAGTGCTCCGGGACAGGGTTACGGCCAGCCCCAGCATTTT.

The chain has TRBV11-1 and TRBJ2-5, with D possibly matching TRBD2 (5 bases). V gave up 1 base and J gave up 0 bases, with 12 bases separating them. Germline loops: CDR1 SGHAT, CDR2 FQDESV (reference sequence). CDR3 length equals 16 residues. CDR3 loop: CASSLGGSDYQETQYF. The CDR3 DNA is TGTGCCAGCAGCTTAGGCGGGTCCGACTACCAAGAGACCCAGTACTTC.

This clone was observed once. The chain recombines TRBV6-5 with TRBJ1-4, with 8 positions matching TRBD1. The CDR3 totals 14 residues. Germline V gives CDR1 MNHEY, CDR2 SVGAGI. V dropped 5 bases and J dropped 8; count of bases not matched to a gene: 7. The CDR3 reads CASSPRGPGEKLFF. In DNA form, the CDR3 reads TGTGCCAGCAGTCCCAGGGGGCCGGGCGAAAAACTGTTTTTT.

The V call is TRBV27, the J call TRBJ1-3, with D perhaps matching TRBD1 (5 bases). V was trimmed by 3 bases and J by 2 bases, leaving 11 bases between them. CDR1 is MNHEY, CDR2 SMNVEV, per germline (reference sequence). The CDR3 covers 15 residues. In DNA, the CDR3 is TGTGCCAGCAGTTTTGGGGGGACGGCTGGAAACACCATATATTTT. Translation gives CASSFGGTAGNTIYF.

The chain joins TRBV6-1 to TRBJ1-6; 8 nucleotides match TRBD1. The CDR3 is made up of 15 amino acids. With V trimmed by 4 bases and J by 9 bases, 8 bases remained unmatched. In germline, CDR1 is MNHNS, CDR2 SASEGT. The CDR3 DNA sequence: TGTGCCAGCAGTGCAGGACAGGGAGGGGGTTCACCCCTCCACTTT. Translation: CASSAGQGGGSPLHF.

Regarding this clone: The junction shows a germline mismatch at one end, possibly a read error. DNA of the CDR3: TGCGCCAGCAGCGAACAGGGGCAACTGGGTGCTTACGAGCAGTACTTC. Amino acids: CASSEQGQLGAYEQYF. This chain links TRBV7-9 with TRBJ2-7; 7 bases agree with TRBD1. Germline-derived CDR1 and CDR2 are SEHNR and FQNEAQ (reference sequence). The length of the CDR3 is 16 residues.

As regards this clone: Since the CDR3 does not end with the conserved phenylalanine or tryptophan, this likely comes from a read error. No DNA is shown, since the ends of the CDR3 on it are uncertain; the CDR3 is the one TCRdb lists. CDR3 amino acids: CASSYRDNRFLIL. The rearrangement joins TRBV7-8 to TRBJ1-2; the table names TRBD1, a call not compared with the DNA. A total of 13 residues make up the CDR3, ends included. Looked up from germline, CDR1 is SGHVS and CDR2 is FQNEAQ.

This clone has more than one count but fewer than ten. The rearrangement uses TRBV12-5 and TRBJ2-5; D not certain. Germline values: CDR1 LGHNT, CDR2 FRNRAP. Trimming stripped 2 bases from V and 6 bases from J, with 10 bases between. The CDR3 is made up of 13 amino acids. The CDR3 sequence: CASGLPKLQTQYF. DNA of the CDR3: TGTGCTAGTGGTTTGCCAAAACTGCAGACCCAGTACTTC.

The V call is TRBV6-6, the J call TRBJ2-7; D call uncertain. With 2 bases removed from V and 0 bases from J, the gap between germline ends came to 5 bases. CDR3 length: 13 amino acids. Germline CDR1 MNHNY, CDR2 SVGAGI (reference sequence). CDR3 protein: CASSYRFSYEQYF. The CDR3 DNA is TGTGCCAGCAGTTACCGATTCTCCTACGAGCAGTACTTC.

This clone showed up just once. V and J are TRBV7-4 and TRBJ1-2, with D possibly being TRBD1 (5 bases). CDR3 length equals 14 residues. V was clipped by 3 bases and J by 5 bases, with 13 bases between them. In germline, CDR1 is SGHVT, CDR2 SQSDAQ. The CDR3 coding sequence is TGTGCCAGCAGCTTGCTGGGGGTGAGGTATGGCTACACCTTC. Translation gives CASSLLGVRYGYTF. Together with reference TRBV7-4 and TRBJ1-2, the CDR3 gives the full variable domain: GAGVSQSPRYKVAKRGRDVALRCDSISGHVTLYWYRQTLGQGSEVLTYSQSDAQRDKSGRPSGRFSAERPERSVSTLKIQRTEQGDSAVYLCASSLLGVRYGYTFGSGTRLTVV.

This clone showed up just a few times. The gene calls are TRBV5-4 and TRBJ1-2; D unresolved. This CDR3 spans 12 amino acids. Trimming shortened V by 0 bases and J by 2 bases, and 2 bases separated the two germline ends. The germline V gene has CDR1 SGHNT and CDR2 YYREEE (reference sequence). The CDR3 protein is CASSLDNYGYTF. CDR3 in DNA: TGTGCCAGCAGCTTGGACAACTATGGCTACACCTTC.

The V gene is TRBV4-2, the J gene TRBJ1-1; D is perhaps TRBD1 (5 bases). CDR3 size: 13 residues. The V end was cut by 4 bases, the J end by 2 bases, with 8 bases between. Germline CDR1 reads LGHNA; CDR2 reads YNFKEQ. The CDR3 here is CASSPGHNTEAFF. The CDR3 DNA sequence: TGTGCCAGCAGCCCCGGACACAACACTGAAGCTTTCTTT.

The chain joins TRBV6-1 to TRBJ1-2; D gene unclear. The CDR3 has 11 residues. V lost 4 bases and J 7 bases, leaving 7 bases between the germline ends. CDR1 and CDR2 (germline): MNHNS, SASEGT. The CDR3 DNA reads TGTGCCAGCAGTGCAGGTCGTGGCTACACCTTC. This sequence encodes CASSAGRGYTF.

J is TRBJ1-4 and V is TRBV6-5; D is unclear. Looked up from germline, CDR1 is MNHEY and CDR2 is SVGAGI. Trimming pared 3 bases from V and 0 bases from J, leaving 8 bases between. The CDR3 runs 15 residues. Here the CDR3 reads CASSYTGSTNEKLFF. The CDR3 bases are TGTGCCAGCAGTTATACTGGGTCAACTAATGAAAAACTGTTTTTT.

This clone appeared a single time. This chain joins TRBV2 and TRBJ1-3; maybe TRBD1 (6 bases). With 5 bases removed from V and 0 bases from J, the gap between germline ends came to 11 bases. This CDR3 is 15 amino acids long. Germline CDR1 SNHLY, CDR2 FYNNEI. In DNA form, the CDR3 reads TGTGCCAGCAGTAGAGACAGGAACTCTGGAAACACCATATATTTT. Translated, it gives CASSRDRNSGNTIYF.

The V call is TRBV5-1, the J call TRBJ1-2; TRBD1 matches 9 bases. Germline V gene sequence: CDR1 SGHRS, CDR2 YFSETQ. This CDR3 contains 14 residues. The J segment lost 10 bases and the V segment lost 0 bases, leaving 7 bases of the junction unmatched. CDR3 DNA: TGCGCCAGCAGCTTGGGACAGGGGGAGGACGACTACACCTTC. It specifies CASSLGQGEDDYTF.

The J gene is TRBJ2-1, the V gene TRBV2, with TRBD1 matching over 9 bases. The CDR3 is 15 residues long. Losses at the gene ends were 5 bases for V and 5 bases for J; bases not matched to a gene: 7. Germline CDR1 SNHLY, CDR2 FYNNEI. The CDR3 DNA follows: TGTGCCAGCAGTCCACAGGGGGCGGGGGACAATGAGCAGTTCTTC. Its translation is CASSPQGAGDNEQFF.

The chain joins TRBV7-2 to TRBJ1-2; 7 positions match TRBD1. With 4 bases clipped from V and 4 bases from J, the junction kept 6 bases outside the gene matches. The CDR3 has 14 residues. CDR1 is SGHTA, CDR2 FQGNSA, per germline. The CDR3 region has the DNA TGTGCCAGCAGCTGGAGGGGGGACAGCTATGGCTACACCTTC. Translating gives CASSWRGDSYGYTF. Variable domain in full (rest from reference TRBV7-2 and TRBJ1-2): GAGVSQSPSNKVTEKGKDVELRCDPISGHTALYWYRQSLGQGLEFLIYFQGNSAPDKSGLPSDRFSAERTGGSVSTLTIQRTQQEDSAVYLCASSWRGDSYGYTFGSGTRLTVV.

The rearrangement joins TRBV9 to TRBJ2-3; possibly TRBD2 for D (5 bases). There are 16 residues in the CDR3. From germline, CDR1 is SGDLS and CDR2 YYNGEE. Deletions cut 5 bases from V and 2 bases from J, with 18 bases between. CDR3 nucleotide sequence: TGTGCCAGCAGTGCCTCAGGAAGAGGGTTCACAGATACGCAGTATTTT. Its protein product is CASSASGRGFTDTQYF.

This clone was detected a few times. CDR3 DNA sequence: TGCAGCGTTGTCTCTGGGGGCACTGAAGCTTTCTTT. This codes for CSVVSGGTEAFF. The rearrangement links TRBV29-1 to TRBJ1-1, with D perhaps TRBD1 (5 bases). Trimming took 4 bases from V and 4 from J, leaving 10 bases between them. Germline assignment: CDR1 SQVTM and CDR2 ANQGSEA. The CDR3 totals 12 residues.

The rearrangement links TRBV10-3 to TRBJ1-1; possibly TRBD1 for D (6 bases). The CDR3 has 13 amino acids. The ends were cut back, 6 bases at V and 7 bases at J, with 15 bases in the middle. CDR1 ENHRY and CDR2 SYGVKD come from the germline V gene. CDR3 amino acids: CAISRGQPNEAFF. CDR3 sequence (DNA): TGTGCCATCAGCCGAGGACAGCCGAATGAAGCTTTCTTT.

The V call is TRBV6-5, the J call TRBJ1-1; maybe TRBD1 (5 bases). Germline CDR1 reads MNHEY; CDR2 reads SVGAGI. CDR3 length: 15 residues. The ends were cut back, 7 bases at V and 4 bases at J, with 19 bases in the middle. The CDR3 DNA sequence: TGTGCCAGCACCCGACGGGCCAGGGAAGTCACTGAAGCTTTCTTT. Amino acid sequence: CASTRRAREVTEAFF.

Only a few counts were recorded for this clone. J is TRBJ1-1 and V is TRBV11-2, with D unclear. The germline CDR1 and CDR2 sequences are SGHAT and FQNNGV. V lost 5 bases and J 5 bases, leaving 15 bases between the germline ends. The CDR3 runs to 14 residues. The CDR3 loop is CASSPRGGVTEAFF. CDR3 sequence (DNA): TGTGCCAGCAGCCCAAGAGGTGGGGTGACTGAAGCTTTCTTT.

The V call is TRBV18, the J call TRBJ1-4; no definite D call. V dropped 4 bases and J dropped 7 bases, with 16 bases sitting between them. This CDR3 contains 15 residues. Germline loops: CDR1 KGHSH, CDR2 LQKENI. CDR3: CASSRAPGVGEKLFF. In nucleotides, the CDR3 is TGTGCCAGCTCACGAGCGCCGGGCGTAGGTGAAAAACTGTTTTTT.

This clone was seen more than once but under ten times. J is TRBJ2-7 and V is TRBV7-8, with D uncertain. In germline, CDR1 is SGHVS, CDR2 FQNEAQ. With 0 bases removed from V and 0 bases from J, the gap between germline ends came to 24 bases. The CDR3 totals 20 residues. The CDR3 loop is CASSLAAPLRLPRASYEQYF. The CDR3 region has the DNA TGTGCCAGCAGCTTAGCCGCCCCTTTACGTCTACCACGGGCCTCCTACGAGCAGTACTTC.

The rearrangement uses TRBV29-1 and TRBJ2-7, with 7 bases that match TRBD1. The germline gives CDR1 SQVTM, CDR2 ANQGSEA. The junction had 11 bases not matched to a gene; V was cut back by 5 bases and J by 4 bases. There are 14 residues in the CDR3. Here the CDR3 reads CSVLSTGLGYEQYF. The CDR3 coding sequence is TGCAGCGTTCTTTCGACAGGGTTGGGGTACGAGCAGTACTTC.